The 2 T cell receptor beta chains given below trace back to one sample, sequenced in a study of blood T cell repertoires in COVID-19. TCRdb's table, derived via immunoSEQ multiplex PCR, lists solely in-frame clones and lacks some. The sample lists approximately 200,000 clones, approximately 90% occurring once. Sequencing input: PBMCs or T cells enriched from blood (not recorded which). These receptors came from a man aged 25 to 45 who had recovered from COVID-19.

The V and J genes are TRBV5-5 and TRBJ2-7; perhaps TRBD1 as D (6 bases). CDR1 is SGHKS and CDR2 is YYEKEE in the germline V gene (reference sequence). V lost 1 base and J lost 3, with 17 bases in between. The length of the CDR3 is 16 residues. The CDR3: CASSLQFGQQNYEQYF. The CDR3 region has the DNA TGTGCCAGCAGCTTGCAATTCGGACAGCAAAACTACGAGCAGTACTTC.

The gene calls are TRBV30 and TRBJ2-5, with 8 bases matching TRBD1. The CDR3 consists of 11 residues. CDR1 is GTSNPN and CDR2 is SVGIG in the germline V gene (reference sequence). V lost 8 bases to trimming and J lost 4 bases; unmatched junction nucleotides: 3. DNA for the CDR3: TGTGCCGAGGGGACAGGAGAGACCCAGTACTTC. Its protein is CAEGTGETQYF.